The 6 T cell receptor beta chains below all came from one sample that was sequenced in a study of blood T cells in healthy people across ages. Then a second PCR, running about 6 to 12 cycles, was carried out with a sample-barcoded 5' primer and a J-beta primer mix. A single record per CDR3 protein comes from TCRdb applying MiXCR to the 5' RACE reads. The profile shows nearly 1 million distinct CDR3 sequences, 51% of them singletons. Sequencing was carried out using blood. Receptors were obtained from a woman in her fifties or sixties in good health.

The chain is built from TRBV5-1 and TRBJ1-2; D is uncertain. This CDR3 comprises 14 residues. The germline V gene encodes CDR1 SGHRS and CDR2 YFSETQ. The ends were cut back, 0 bases at V and 8 bases at J, with 14 bases in the middle. The DNA for the CDR3 is TGCGCCAGCAGCTTGGTGGGCAGGCTGGACGGCTACACCTTC. It codes for CASSLVGRLDGYTF.

CDR3 nucleotide sequence: TGTGCCATCTCCGAGGAGTTGACGGATACGCAGTATTTT. Its translation is CAISEELTDTQYF. J is TRBJ2-3 and V is TRBV24-1, with D unclear. V lost 11 bases to trimming and J lost 6 bases, with 17 bases between them. CDR1 KGHDR and CDR2 SFDVKD come from the germline V gene. CDR3 length: 13 amino acids.

Note on this clonotype: This may arise from a read error, as a much more abundant clone is one base away. CDR3 sequence reads: CASSPRTGTLYGQYF. The CDR3, as DNA: TGCGCCAGCAGTCCCCGGACAGGTACCCTCTACGGGCAGTACTTC. The chain employs TRBV4-3 and TRBJ2-7, with 7 bases identical to TRBD1. Germline CDR1 LGHNA, CDR2 YSLEER. The CDR3 runs 15 residues.

This sequence joins TRBV3-1 and TRBJ1-1, with D maybe TRBD1 (5 bases). This CDR3 has 16 residues. Trimming pared 4 bases from V and 1 base from J, leaving 16 bases between. Germline assignment: CDR1 LGHDT and CDR2 YNNKEL (reference sequence). CDR3 bases: TGTGCCAGCAGCCCTCGGACGGGGGTAAGGAACACTGAAGCTTTCTTT. Protein product: CASSPRTGVRNTEAFF.

The chain couples TRBV15 to TRBJ2-1; D is possibly TRBD2 (5 bases). Trimming stripped 0 bases from V and 0 bases from J, with 9 bases between. The CDR3 contains 16 residues. Germline V gene data show CDR1 as LNHNV and CDR2 as YYDKDF (reference sequence). The CDR3 sequence is CATSRDDRGSYNEQFF. The CDR3 bases are TGTGCCACCAGCAGAGATGACCGGGGCTCCTACAATGAGCAGTTCTTC.

The rearrangement joins TRBV29-1 to TRBJ1-1, with 10 positions matching TRBD1. Germline V gene sequence: CDR1 SQVTM, CDR2 ANQGSEA. The CDR3 is made up of 12 amino acids. The V segment lost 7 bases and the J segment 5 bases; nucleotides outside the gene matches: 4. The CDR3 spells CSAGTGETEAFF. In nucleotides, the CDR3 is TGCAGCGCAGGGACAGGGGAGACTGAAGCTTTCTTT.